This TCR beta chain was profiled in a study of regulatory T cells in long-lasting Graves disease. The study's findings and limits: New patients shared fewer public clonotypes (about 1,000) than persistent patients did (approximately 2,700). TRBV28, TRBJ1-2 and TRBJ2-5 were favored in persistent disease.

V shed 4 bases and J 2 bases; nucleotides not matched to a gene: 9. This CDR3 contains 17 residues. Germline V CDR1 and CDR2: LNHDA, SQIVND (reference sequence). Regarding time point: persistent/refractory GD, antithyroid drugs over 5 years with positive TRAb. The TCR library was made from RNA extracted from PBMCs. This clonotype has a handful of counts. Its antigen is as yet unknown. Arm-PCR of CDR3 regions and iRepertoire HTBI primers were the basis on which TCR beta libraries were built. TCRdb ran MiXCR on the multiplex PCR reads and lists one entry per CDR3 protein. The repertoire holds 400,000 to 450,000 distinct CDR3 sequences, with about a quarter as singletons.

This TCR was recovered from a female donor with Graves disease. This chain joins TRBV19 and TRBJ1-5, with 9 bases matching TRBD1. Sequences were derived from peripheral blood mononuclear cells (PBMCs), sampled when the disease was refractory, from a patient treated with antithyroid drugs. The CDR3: CASSTKGQGWGNQPQHF. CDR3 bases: TGTGCCAGTAGTACAAAGGGACAGGGATGGGGCAATCAGCCCCAGCATTTT.